This T cell receptor (beta chain) came from a study of cytomegalovirus exposure and HLA in healthy donors. Whole-study findings and limits: Some TCR beta chains (roughly 160 of them) were listed as cytomegalovirus-associated. TCR beta chain V- and J-gene trimming was linked, in a later analysis, to a missense variant in DCLRE1C.

PCR was performed using 60 Vbeta and 13 Jbeta primers. Libraries were prepared by immunoSEQ multiplex PCR; TCRdb keeps only in-frame clonotypes and omits some of them. In the table there are more than 150,000 clones, about 90% of which are singletons. Remarks on this clone: Its antigen is undetermined.

V shed 3 bases and J 10 bases; nucleotides not matched to a gene: 3. CDR1 is SGHRS and CDR2 is YFSETQ in the germline V gene. The CDR3 extends over 11 amino acids. This chain links TRBV5-1 with TRBJ1-1, with 7 bases aligning to TRBD1. The sequence was collected from a girl younger than two in good health and CMV-seronegative. The material sequenced was PBMCs. DNA of the CDR3: TGCGCCAGCAGCTCAGGGACAGCAGCTTTCTTT. It specifies CASSSGTAAFF. The full variable domain, rest sourced from reference TRBV5-1 and TRBJ1-1, is KAGVTQTPRYLIKTRGQQVTLSCSPISGHRSVSWYQQTPGQGLQFLFEYFSETQRNKGNFPGRFSGRQFSNSRSEMNVSTLELGDSALYLCASSSGTAAFFGQGTRLTVV.